These T cell receptor beta chains were read from a single sample in a study of blood T cell repertoires in COVID-19. Sequencing was performed with immunoSEQ multiplex PCR; in TCRdb, only in-frame clones are kept and a portion is missing. The sample carries 120,000 to 150,000 clones, about nine tenths recorded once. Sequenced material: peripheral blood. The receptors come from a human donor in a cohort sampled during active COVID-19. The CDR3 runs from the conserved cysteine through the conserved F or W. D genes are given only for firm matches. Only part of the rows carry a size: once, few, many, or a class if the clone is expanded.

v_call: TRBV7-8
cdr3_length: 15
d_call: .
j_call: TRBJ2-7
clone_size: .
cdr3_aa: CASSLTELGWHEQYF
cdr3_nt: TGTGCCAGCAGCCTCACGGAGCTTGGCTGGCACGAGCAGTACTTC

v_call: TRBV6-5
cdr3_length: 12
d_call: .
j_call: TRBJ1-4
clone_size: .
cdr3_aa: CASRSLWGQLFF
cdr3_nt: TGTGCCAGCAGGTCCCTTTGGGGGCAACTGTTTTTT

v_call: TRBV19
cdr3_length: 17
d_call: .
j_call: TRBJ2-2
clone_size: .
cdr3_aa: CASSEARGRANTGELFF
cdr3_nt: TGTGCCAGTAGTGAGGCCAGGGGTCGCGCGAACACCGGGGAGCTGTTTTTT

v_call: TRBV7-9
cdr3_length: 18
d_call: TRBD2
j_call: TRBJ2-7
clone_size: .
cdr3_aa: CASSSAYAGDSARYEQYF
cdr3_nt: TGTGCCAGCAGCTCGGCGTACGCGGGGGATAGCGCGCGCTACGAGCAGTACTTC

v_call: TRBV4-3
cdr3_length: 21
d_call: TRBD1
j_call: TRBJ2-7
clone_size: .
cdr3_aa: CASSQDSIGFGTGGSRYEQYF
cdr3_nt: TGCGCCAGCAGCCAAGATTCAATCGGGTTCGGGACAGGGGGCTCAAGGTACGAGCAGTACTTC

v_call: TRBV18
cdr3_length: 18
d_call: .
j_call: TRBJ1-5
clone_size: .
cdr3_aa: CASSLLEGTGGSNQPQHF
cdr3_nt: TGTGCCAGCTCACTACTGGAAGGGACTGGGGGTAGCAATCAGCCCCAGCATTTT

v_call: TRBV5-6
cdr3_length: 14
d_call: .
j_call: TRBJ2-1
clone_size: few
cdr3_aa: CASSLQGTSNEQFF
cdr3_nt: TGTGCCAGCAGCTTGCAGGGGACCTCCAATGAGCAGTTCTTC

v_call: TRBV6-5
cdr3_length: 16
d_call: .
j_call: TRBJ2-6
clone_size: once
cdr3_aa: CASSFRRGSGANVLTF
cdr3_nt: TGTGCCAGCAGTTTCCGCAGGGGCTCTGGGGCCAACGTCCTGACTTTC

v_call: TRBV5-4
cdr3_length: 18
d_call: TRBD2
j_call: TRBJ2-1
clone_size: .
cdr3_aa: CASSLDSLAELSYNEQFF
cdr3_nt: TGTGCCAGCAGCTTGGATAGCCTAGCGGAGCTCTCCTACAATGAGCAGTTCTTC

v_call: TRBV29-1
cdr3_length: 12
d_call: .
j_call: TRBJ1-1
clone_size: .
cdr3_aa: CSVEGGTTEAFF
cdr3_nt: TGCAGCGTTGAAGGGGGCACCACTGAAGCTTTCTTT

v_call: TRBV4-3
cdr3_length: 18
d_call: TRBD2
j_call: TRBJ2-2
clone_size: .
cdr3_aa: CASSQDSPGSGWPGELFF
cdr3_nt: TGCGCCAGCAGCCAAGATTCCCCGGGTAGCGGGTGGCCCGGGGAGCTGTTTTTT

v_call: TRBV7-2
cdr3_length: 15
d_call: TRBD2
j_call: TRBJ2-7
clone_size: .
cdr3_aa: CASSPRTSGGYEQYF
cdr3_nt: TGTGCCAGCAGCCCCCGGACTAGCGGGGGGTACGAGCAGTACTTC

v_call: TRBV5-1
cdr3_length: 14
d_call: TRBD2
j_call: TRBJ2-3
clone_size: .
cdr3_aa: CASSGLASTDTQYF
cdr3_nt: TGCGCCAGTTCGGGACTAGCCTCCACAGATACGCAGTATTTT

v_call: TRBV7-7
cdr3_length: 14
d_call: TRBD2
j_call: TRBJ2-3
clone_size: .
cdr3_aa: CASSLGGHTDTQYF
cdr3_nt: TGTGCTAGCAGCTTGGGAGGGCACACAGATACGCAGTATTTT

v_call: TRBV7-8
cdr3_length: 17
d_call: .
j_call: TRBJ2-3
clone_size: .
cdr3_aa: CASSLMVGGFRTDTQYF
cdr3_nt: TGTGCCAGCAGCTTAATGGTCGGGGGTTTTCGCACAGATACGCAGTATTTT

v_call: TRBV29-1
cdr3_length: 14
d_call: TRBD1
j_call: TRBJ2-3
clone_size: once
cdr3_aa: CSVERTGETDTQYF
cdr3_nt: TGCAGCGTTGAAAGGACAGGGGAAACAGATACGCAGTATTTT

v_call: TRBV3-1/TRBV3-2
cdr3_length: 14
d_call: TRBD1
j_call: TRBJ2-7
clone_size: .
cdr3_aa: CASSRRDREYEQYF
cdr3_nt: TGTGCCAGCAGCCGCCGGGACAGGGAATACGAGCAGTACTTC

v_call: TRBV30
cdr3_length: 14
d_call: TRBD1
j_call: TRBJ2-1
clone_size: few
cdr3_aa: CAWSSGTGYNEQFF
cdr3_nt: TGTGCCTGGAGTTCCGGGACAGGGTACAATGAGCAGTTCTTC